This T cell receptor (beta chain) was retrieved from a study of blood T cell repertoires in COVID-19. Across the study: In each case, the material was cDNA or gDNA derived from T cells, B-cell-depleted T cells, or PBMCs.

Per the authors' pipeline: It was from reference gene primer amplification that nucleated cell counts were estimated. Clones were sequenced by immunoSEQ multiplex PCR, and TCRdb holds only the in-frame ones, with some missing. V and J calls and clone size are given by that table; D and trimming were obtained from the DNA. Of a few hundred thousand clones listed, approximately 86% are singletons. Germline CDR1 reads MNHEY; CDR2 reads SMNVEV (reference sequence). The V gene lost 4 bases and the J gene lost 0 bases, with 7 bases spanning the gap. CDR3 length: 14 residues. The chain combines TRBV27 with TRBJ2-1, with D uncertain. The sequence derives from a woman aged 60-70 years who had recovered from COVID-19. The sample comprised PBMCs or T cells enriched from blood (not recorded which). The CDR3 protein is CASSYTSSYNEQFF. In nucleotides, the CDR3 is TGTGCCAGCAGTTATACGAGCTCCTACAATGAGCAGTTCTTC.